This note documents a single T cell receptor (beta chain) sequence. One junction end does not reproduce the germline sequence, and a read error may be involved. TCR beta cDNA came from roughly 0.45 ug total RNA, primed with a constant-region primer. Three nested multiplex PCR rounds, a slightly modified ARM-PCR method, built the TCR beta libraries. Running ten to eleven cycles apiece, the first two PCR rounds relied on TRBV1-TRBV30 forward primers together with a C-beta reverse primer. From the multiplex PCR reads, TCRdb called clonotypes with MiXCR, one entry per CDR3 protein. The profile shows almost 200,000 distinct CDR3 sequences, around 60% of them singletons. RNA was extracted from whole blood without cell sorting, alongside germline DNA. The data are from a study of tumor-infiltrating lymphocytes in primary liver carcinoma. This CDR3 comprises 15 residues. CDR1 SGHAT and CDR2 FQNNGV come from the germline V gene.

The clonotype was recovered from a woman aged 60-75 years with primary liver carcinoma and hepatitis B virus infection. The sequenced material came from peripheral blood. The rearrangement joins TRBV11-2 to TRBJ2-1; 7 nucleotides match TRBD2. Here the CDR3 DNA reads TGTGCCAACAGCTCGGGACTAACGGCCTACAATGAGCAGTTCTTC. It codes for CANSSGLTAYNEQFF.